The T cell receptor (beta chain) under discussion was sequenced for a study of OX40 agonist ivuxolimab in advanced cancers. Study-wide background: Dose-escalation patients were diagnosed with hepatocellular carcinoma, melanoma, renal cell cancer or head and neck cancer.

The germline CDR1 and CDR2 sequences are MGHRA and YSYEKL. This CDR3 has 15 residues. Trimming stripped 4 bases from V and 3 bases from J, with 14 bases between. Assay used: immunoSEQ multiplex PCR; TCRdb lists only in-frame clones, some missing. The data contain about 22,000 clones, 86% of them seen just once; the ten biggest clones take up 29%. The receptor was isolated from an adult with an advanced solid tumor such as melanoma, head and neck, liver or kidney cancer. This chain connects TRBV4-1 to TRBJ2-3; the D call may be TRBD1 or TRBD2 (5 bases each). The sequencing here drew on CD4+ or CD8+ T cells sorted from blood, taken in a trial of the OX40 agonist ivuxolimab. In DNA form, the CDR3 reads TGCGCCAGCAGCCTCAGGGATAGCGTGACAGATACGCAGTATTTT. Its protein product is CASSLRDSVTDTQYF.